The T cell receptor beta chain under discussion was sequenced for a study of beta chain features in type 1 diabetes. Overall study context: Researchers looked at roughly 110 million sorted cells across all samples.

The whole isolated RNA underwent reverse transcription, so sequencing captured expressed TCRB transcripts. This table comes from immunoSEQ multiplex PCR, and its TCRdb copy is limited to in-frame clones, with some not included. The sample has some 150,000 clones, about 10% seen once; the top ten hold 0.6% to 0.85%. This clone was counted only a few times. Its specificity is unknown. From germline, CDR1 is SSHAT and CDR2 FNYEAQ (reference sequence). This CDR3 has 15 residues. The V gene lost 1 base and the J gene lost 0 bases, with 4 bases spanning the gap. Study results and limitations: PCR might pick shorter templates more often, in the same way for patients and controls. For cells with high TCR expression, cDNA sequencing could yield over-representation.

What was sequenced was central memory CD4+ T cells from blood. The sequence derives from a man between 18 and 35 years old in good health. The chain carries TRBV7-7 and TRBJ2-6, with D unclear. This CDR3 is CASSLGHSGANVLTF. CDR3 DNA sequence: TGTGCCAGCAGCTTAGGACACTCTGGGGCCAACGTCCTGACTTTC.